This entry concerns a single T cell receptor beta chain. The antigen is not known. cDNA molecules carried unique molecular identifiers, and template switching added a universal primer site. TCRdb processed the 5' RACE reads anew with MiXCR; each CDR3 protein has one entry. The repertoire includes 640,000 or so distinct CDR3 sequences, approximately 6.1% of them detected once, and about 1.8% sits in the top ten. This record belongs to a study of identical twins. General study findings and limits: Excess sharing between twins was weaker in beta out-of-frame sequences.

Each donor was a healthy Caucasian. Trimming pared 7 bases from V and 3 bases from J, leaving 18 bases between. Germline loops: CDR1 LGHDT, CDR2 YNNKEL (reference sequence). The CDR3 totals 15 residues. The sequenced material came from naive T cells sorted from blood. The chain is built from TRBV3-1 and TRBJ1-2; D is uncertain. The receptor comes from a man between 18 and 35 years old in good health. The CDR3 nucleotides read TGTGCCAGCACCCCCCGCGGGAGAGGCGACTATGGCTACACCTTC. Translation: CASTPRGRGDYGYTF.